This T cell receptor (beta chain) originates from a study of chemoradiotherapy in HPV16-positive cancers. TCRdb's copy holds only in-frame clones and misses some; the assay was immunoSEQ multiplex PCR. The sample has 30,000 to 35,000 clones; 80% are singletons. The table lists this clone with a few counts. This CDR3 is built from 14 residues. V lost 5 bases, J lost 3 bases, and 14 bases lay in between. CDR1 and CDR2 from the germline V gene are SGHDT and YYEEEE. This sequence originates from a human donor with HPV-associated anogenital cancer. The sample in question was blood, obtained from a patient who underwent chemoradiotherapy. The chain recombines TRBV5-6 with TRBJ1-2; D might be TRBD1 (6 bases). CDR3 coding DNA: TGTGCCAGCAGGGTCCCGGACAGCGACTATGGCTACACCTTC. Its protein product is CASRVPDSDYGYTF.